This T cell receptor (beta chain) was found in a study of cytomegalovirus exposure and HLA in healthy donors (dated by TCRdb to 2016 to 2017). For the study in its entirety: In an earlier analysis of several hundred of the donors, approximately 300 Gb of sequence data and 95 million to 130 million unique TCR beta sequences from 150 million to 200 million T cells were reported. The aim of the study was to test whether cataloging public T cell receptors could identify signatures of past pathogen exposure. Besides the first cohort of about 730 subjects, a separate validation cohort made up of 90 to 150 different subjects was used. Donor age, sex, ethnicity and CMV serostatus were compiled together with the repertoire data. Among around 400 genotyped donors of the cohort, an average of approximately 240,000 unique TCR beta nucleotide sequences was sequenced per donor, of which 15% to 20% were non-productive. Of the roughly 400 genotyped donors, roughly 80% fell in the genetic ancestry cluster associated with self-reported Caucasian donors. In an earlier analysis of a few hundred of the donors, high-throughput TCR beta sequencing was used to judge whether each TCR beta V gene segment behaved as functional or pseudogenic. Typing coverage varied by locus: about 620-630 donors for A, B, C, DRB1 and DQB1; 522 for DQA1; about 590 for DPA1; around 450 for DPB1. Using immunosequencing, the study profiled T cell repertoires from around 670 subjects and related those repertoires to cytomegalovirus serostatus. HLA typing included class I and class II loci at four-digit resolution. High-throughput TCR immunosequencing, statistical association of individual TCRs with disease status, and machine learning were combined to predict cytomegalovirus infection status. Rather than drawing on any new phenotypic data, the later analysis identified candidate immune exposures from TCR beta sequences and the way those sequences occurred across donors. A handful of DR-DQ haplotypes were handled as single units for association and clustering because linkage in the cohort was strong. An early release that covered roughly 600 HLA-typed donors contained approximately 300 gigabases of sequencing data and tens of millions of unique TCR sequences. To study patterns of TCR occurrence, a later analysis re-analyzed previously published TCR beta repertoires from 550 to 800 donors and added high-resolution HLA genotyping. All discovery cohort repertoires had been generated on a single sequencing platform. In a later genetic analysis, genome-wide SNP genotypes for about 55% of the 666 donors were used, and that subset was treated as a discovery cohort. General study outcomes and caveats: The sequencing pipeline was judged likely to have produced a cluster of highly shared sequence variants as a technical artifact. While some public TCRs were present in many individuals, most TCR sequences turned up only very rarely across donors. A later analysis reported that several top co-occurrence clusters appeared linked to parvovirus B19, influenza, CMV and Epstein-Barr virus. It was suggested by the authors that the approach could potentially be generalized to other disease states and immunological phenotypes. In a later analysis, more than 15,000 TCR beta sequences were associated with specific HLA alleles at a false discovery rate of 0.05. The classifier was reported to diagnose cytomegalovirus status with high specificity and sensitivity in both the original cohort and the validation cohort. A further reported finding was that TCR beta sequences accurately predicted the HLA-A and HLA-B alleles for most subjects in the first cohort. The presence/absence analyses assumed that sequencing depth was roughly uniform across donors, and that assumption may not be true. Strong co-occurrence of HLA alleles, especially DR and DQ, made assigning TCR associations to individual alleles difficult. About 17 rarely observed V segments, including chromosome 9 orphons, were excluded from the earlier analysis of a few hundred of the donors because counts were too low. Three of the identified cytomegalovirus-associated TCR beta chains were confirmed in vitro to be specific for cytomegalovirus antigens. Immune exposure information for the cohort was limited to CMV serostatus. Broadly in line with IMGT annotations, most TCR beta V segments showed up in productive rearrangements about 87% or about 30% of the time in an earlier analysis of approximately 640 of the donors. An association between a missense DCLRE1C variant and V-gene and J-gene trimming of TCR beta chains was found in a later genetic analysis and replicated in an independent cohort. Some IMGT-functional V segments, including TRBV6-2 and TRBV6-3, could not be told apart with the 87-base-pair reads, so those segments were excluded. Because some donors lacked HLA typing at each locus, the association tests relied only on the typed subset. According to a later analysis, most CMV-associated TCR beta chains appeared to be HLA-restricted, and the HLA associations seemed to be driven largely by CMV exposure. A later genetic analysis reported fewer N-insertions in productive TCRs among donors in an Asian-associated ancestry cluster than the roughly 620-donor mean. The cohort was sequenced for TCR beta chains only, and without alpha or paired-chain data the features that could be detected were limited. In a later analysis, HLA-associated TCR beta chains showed more clonal expansion and lower generation probabilities than non-associated chains that were equally common. In a later analysis, TCR association rates were found to vary across HLA loci, with the most associated TCRs seen for DRB1 alleles and the fewest for HLA-C alleles. Linkage disequilibrium might explain the correlated functional status among segregating V segments, but an unknown experimental factor could not be excluded. In the study, about 150 TCR beta chains were listed as associated with cytomegalovirus.

The CDR3 contains 15 residues, cysteine and phenylalanine counted. Only the CDR3 portion is preserved as DNA: 45 bases, with reading frame beginning at the first base. Receptors were amplified or captured by the immunoSEQ multiplex PCR assay. For the multiplex PCR, a mixture combining 60 forward primers for TCR Vbeta segments and 13 reverse primers for TCR Jbeta segments was used. A multiplex PCR assay on genomic DNA amplified the CDR3 region of rearranged TCR beta genes. Amplified TCR beta libraries were sequenced as 87-base-pair reads on the Illumina HiSeq System. On the authors' methods: In a later analysis, 70 million to 95 million unique TCR beta chains were counted across the approximately 670 repertoires, and roughly 11 million of these chains were shared by at least two donors. To remove PCR and sequencing errors, raw reads were error-corrected and collapsed into unique sequences using a nearest-neighbor algorithm that merged closely related sequences. V, D and J gene segments were assigned by aligning CDR3 sequences to IMGT reference sequences. Each retained sequence needed at least a six-nucleotide match to both a V gene segment and a J gene segment. Rearrangements were classified as productive when the CDR3 lacked stop codons and remained in frame with V and J, and all other rearrangements were classified as non-productive. CDR3 was defined by IMGT convention, running from the second conserved V-encoded cysteine to the conserved J-encoded phenylalanine. Sequences without an unambiguous match to a single V gene segment were excluded from the earlier analysis of approximately 600 of the donors. In an earlier analysis of approximately 550 of the donors, V segments were called functional above 56.7% productive rearrangements and were called segregating when the between-donor standard deviation exceeded 5%. A statistical classification framework was built to diagnose cytomegalovirus status from the catalog of TCR beta chain sequences. V and J gene assignment, in a later analysis, came from comparing TCR nucleotide sequences with IMGT/GENE-DB human TR gene sequences. Using the TCRdist pipeline, a later analysis assigned CDR3 sequences along with most-parsimonious VDJ recombination scenarios. In a later analysis, each TCR beta chain was defined by its CDR3 amino acid sequence together with its V-gene family, and reads lacking a unique V-gene family were excluded. To address suspected cross-contamination and a sequencing artifact, a later analysis removed roughly 580 highly shared, low-generation-probability nucleotide sequences. A later analysis calculated a clonal expansion index for each public chain from normalized within-repertoire ranks of inferred template counts. A later analysis computed generation probabilities with a VDJ recombination model fitted to out-of-frame rearrangements, and checked the results against IGoR. A later analysis scored TCR-TCR, TCR-HLA and TCR-CMV co-occurrence with hypergeometric tests, applying a repertoire-size bias correction to TCR pairs. In a later analysis, false discovery rates were estimated by permuting HLA or CMV assignments 20 times. In a later analysis, co-occurring TCRs were grouped with DBSCAN, and TCRdist sequence similarity was added when clustering was performed within HLA-allele-positive subsets. Co-occurrence clustering excluded repertoires with fewer than 30,000 or more than 120,000 public chains, plus five with anomalous nucleotide sharing. TCRdb re-hosts the immuneACCESS table, in-frame sequences only. Its copies lack some clones; in the studies checked, an unresolved V gene accounts for under half of them, and the cause for the rest is not known. V and J calls and clone size come straight from that table; D and trimming were deduced from the DNA. Within this sample are 150,000 to 200,000 clones, with more than 70% of them counted one time only. The top ten clones comprise 0.26% of the sample.

A word on this clone: It has no known antigen specificity. No base quality values were provided; no much bigger clone lies one nucleotide off.

In total, over 600 healthy bone marrow donors made up the cohort. At the time of sampling, every cohort member was nominally healthy, though immune exposures that went unrecorded were likely present. The donor tested CMV seronegative, placing the donor among the 350 or so seronegative members of the cohort. A peripheral blood sample was collected from each donor, and TCR beta sequencing was performed on peripheral blood mononuclear cells. The Qiagen DNeasy Blood Extraction Kit was used to extract genomic DNA from the blood cell samples. Sequenced sample: PBMCs. The sequence came from a boy under 18 in good health and CMV-seronegative. The chain uses TRBV21-1 and TRBJ2-7; the DNA was not compared with TRBD1, the D call given in the table. TRBV21-1 is reported as a pseudogene. The DNA reads TGTGCCAGCAGCAAATTGTCAGGGAATTCCTACGAGCAGTACTTC. Translated, it reads CASSKLSGNSYEQYF.